These 8 T cell receptor beta chains share one sample of origin, sequenced in a study of CD8+ T cells in alopecia areata. Indicated treatment: oral pan-JAK inhibitor, 5-10 mg twice daily. RNA was extracted and reverse transcribed into cDNA as the sequencing template. Libraries were prepared by immunoSEQ multiplex PCR; TCRdb keeps only in-frame clonotypes and omits some of them. The sample shows roughly 200,000 clones, about 55% of them seen only once. Sequencing used CD8+ T cells sorted from blood, obtained at week 24, from a patient treated with tofacitinib. Receptors originate from a human donor with alopecia areata.

The chain carries TRBV9 and TRBJ2-7; 7 bases are shared with TRBD1. CDR1 is SGDLS and CDR2 is YYNGEE in the germline V gene. This CDR3 comprises 14 residues. The V gene end was trimmed by 4 bases and the J gene end by 6 bases; junction bases not matched to a gene: 10. CDR3: CASSPRDREIEQYF. The CDR3 DNA reads as TGTGCCAGCAGCCCTCGGGACAGAGAAATCGAGCAGTACTTC.

This clone has just a few counts. The chain is built from TRBV12-5 and TRBJ1-1, with D hard to call. V was clipped by 1 base and J by 3 bases, with 6 bases between them. The germline gives CDR1 LGHNT, CDR2 FRNRAP. There are 13 residues in the CDR3. For the CDR3, the DNA is TGTGCTAGTGGTTTGGGGGAATACACTGAAGCTTTCTTT. It specifies CASGLGEYTEAFF.

V usage is TRBV27 and J usage is TRBJ1-2, with 9 bases aligning to TRBD1. The CDR3 is made up of 14 amino acids. V gave up 6 bases and J gave up 4 bases; unmatched junction bases: 6. Germline V gene sequence: CDR1 MNHEY, CDR2 SMNVEV (reference sequence). The CDR3 reads CASRPGQGVYGYTF. In DNA, the CDR3 is TGTGCCAGCAGGCCGGGACAGGGTGTCTATGGCTACACCTTC.

This clone has a handful of counts. The gene calls are TRBV2 and TRBJ1-1; D perhaps matches TRBD1 (5 bases). Trimming took off 9 bases at V and 5 bases at J, with 16 bases between the two ends. This CDR3 region has 13 residues. Germline V lookup: CDR1 SNHLY, CDR2 FYNNEI. The CDR3 protein is CARLVRGRTEAFF. CDR3 coding DNA: TGTGCCAGATTAGTACGGGGCCGAACTGAAGCTTTCTTT.

This clone was counted only a few times. The chain links TRBV14 to TRBJ2-1; unclear D gene. The ends were cut back, 3 bases at V and 7 bases at J, with 10 bases in the middle. Per the germline V gene, CDR1 is SGHDN and CDR2 is FVKESK. This CDR3 spans 13 amino acids. The CDR3 loop reads CASSQVMGNEQFF. DNA of the CDR3: TGTGCCAGCAGCCAGGTTATGGGGAATGAGCAGTTCTTC.

The V call is TRBV5-6, the J call TRBJ1-4; unclear D gene. Germline V gene lookup returns CDR1 SGHDT and CDR2 YYEEEE. V was clipped by 4 bases and J by 16 bases, with 20 bases between them. This CDR3 is 13 amino acids long. This CDR3 reads CASSLGINDRPFF. DNA for the CDR3: TGTGCCAGCAGCCTTGGGATAAATGATAGACCGTTTTTT. The complete variable domain, with remaining parts taken from reference TRBV5-6 and TRBJ1-4, reads DAGVTQSPTHLIKTRGQQVTLRCSPKSGHDTVSWYQQALGQGPQFIFQYYEEEERQRGNFPDRFSGHQFPNYSSELNVNALLLGDSALYLCASSLGINDRPFFGSGTQLSVL.

This clone was detected a few times. The chain couples TRBV27 to TRBJ2-2; TRBD1 might be the D (5 bases). V gave up 6 bases and J gave up 3 bases, with 11 bases separating them. Germline CDR1 is MNHEY and CDR2 is SMNVEV (reference sequence). This CDR3 has 14 residues. The CDR3, as DNA: TGTGCCAGCAGCGGAAGGGGTGACACCGGGGAGCTGTTTTTT. The encoded protein is CASSGRGDTGELFF.

This clone came up a few times. V usage is TRBV7-3 and J usage is TRBJ2-5; D perhaps matches TRBD1 (6 bases). In germline, CDR1 is SGHTA, CDR2 FQGTGA. Trimming took 0 bases from V and 2 from J, leaving 13 bases between them. This CDR3 region has 16 residues. CDR3 in amino acids: CASSLTGAMGQETQYF. The CDR3 DNA sequence: TGTGCCAGCAGCTTAACGGGGGCAATGGGACAAGAGACCCAGTACTTC.